These T cell receptor beta chains were read from a single sample in a study of CD8 T cells in Susac syndrome. One entry per CDR3 protein results from TCRdb running MiXCR on the immunoSEQ multiplex PCR reads. The data show roughly 200,000 distinct CDR3 sequences, 85% to 95% seen once. The specimen sequenced was CD4+ T cells from PBMCs. The receptors originated from a human donor with Susac syndrome. The CDR3 runs from the conserved cysteine through the conserved F or W. Each record gives: D gene, J gene, V gene, clone size, CDR3 protein, CDR3 DNA. A D gene is named only where the DNA matches it firmly. For some rows the clone size is stated as once, few or many, or as a class when expanded; others skip it.

. | TRBJ1-1 | TRBV2 | . | CASSDPRNTEAFF | TGTGCCAGCAGTGACCCACGGAACACTGAAGCTTTCTTT
TRBD2 | TRBJ2-5 | TRBV28 | once | CASMGLAGVKTQYF | TGTGCCAGCATGGGCCTAGCGGGAGTAAAGACCCAGTACTTC
TRBD1 | TRBJ1-2 | TRBV30 | . | CAFSRDRDYGYTF | TGTGCCTTCTCCCGGGACAGGGACTATGGCTACACCTTC
. | TRBJ1-1 | TRBV12-3/TRBV12-4 | once | CASSLGLDEAFF | TGTGCCAGCAGTTTAGGGTTGGATGAAGCTTTCTTT
. | TRBJ2-7 | TRBV3-1 | . | CASSQVRRGHEQYF | TGTGCCAGCAGCCAAGTGCGCAGGGGCCACGAGCAGTACTTC
. | TRBJ2-5 | TRBV10-3 | . | CAISETGTETQYF | TGTGCCATCAGTGAAACGGGAACGGAGACCCAGTACTTC
TRBD2 | TRBJ2-3 | TRBV13 | . | CASSRSGLDTDTQYF | TGTGCCAGCAGCCGATCGGGACTAGACACAGATACGCAGTATTTT
. | TRBJ2-7 | TRBV19 | . | CASSVGLSSYEQYF | TGTGCCAGTAGTGTCGGTCTGAGCTCCTACGAGCAGTACTTC
. | TRBJ1-2 | TRBV5-1 | few | CASSLGFGHYGYTF | TGCGCCAGCAGCTTGGGGTTCGGACACTATGGCTACACCTTC
. | TRBJ1-3 | TRBV7-2 | . | CASSSSLGTVGNTIYF | TGTGCCAGCAGCTCCTCTTTGGGGACTGTTGGAAACACCATATATTTT
. | TRBJ2-5 | TRBV7-9 | . | CASSLEETLETQYF | TGTGCCAGCAGCTTAGAGGAAACCCTAGAGACCCAGTACTTC
. | TRBJ2-2 | TRBV20-1 | . | CSARNLAVNTGELFF | TGCAGTGCTAGAAACCTGGCAGTCAACACCGGGGAGCTGTTTTTT
TRBD1 | TRBJ2-6 | TRBV12-3/TRBV12-4 | . | CASSWTGTGANVLTF | TGTGCCAGCAGTTGGACAGGGACTGGGGCCAACGTCCTGACTTTC
. | TRBJ2-5 | TRBV7-9 | . | CASSLGVVVPTQYF | TGTGCCAGCAGCTTAGGTGTTGTAGTCCCGACCCAGTACTTC
. | TRBJ2-3 | TRBV29-1 | . | CSAHLGGDTDTQYF | TGCAGCGCCCATTTGGGCGGCGACACAGATACGCAGTATTTT
. | TRBJ1-5 | TRBV18 | . | CASSPDNQPQHF | TGTGCCAGCTCACCCGACAATCAGCCCCAGCATTTT
TRBD2 | TRBJ2-7 | TRBV19 | . | CASKAGHDSYEQYF | TGTGCCAGTAAAGCGGGGCATGACTCCTACGAGCAGTACTTC